A single TCR beta chain is shown here with its context. As processed by the authors: Nucleated cell number was recorded as an estimate derived from reference gene primer amplification. TCRdb's table, derived via immunoSEQ multiplex PCR, lists solely in-frame clones and lacks some. V and J calls and clone size are as listed in that table; D and trimming were resolved from the DNA. The table shows 380,000 or so clones, with about 86% occurring only once. This sample is part of a study of blood T cell repertoires in COVID-19. About the study: Specimens from acute and convalescent COVID-19 originated in the United States, Italy and Spain. PBMCs, B-cell-depleted T cells, or T cells were the source of the cDNA or gDNA that made up the material.

Trimming removed 1 base at V and 8 bases at J, with 6 bases between. CDR3 length: 12 residues. Germline V gene lookup returns CDR1 SGHDN and CDR2 FVKESK. Patients from Seattle were sampled longitudinally, starting during active infection. V usage is TRBV14 and J usage is TRBJ2-4, with D possibly TRBD2 on 6 matching bases. The sequencing input was peripheral blood. The sequence derives from a woman aged 55-70 years with COVID-19, enrolled during active disease. Here the CDR3 DNA reads TGTGCCAGCAGCCAAGCGGGGGACATTCAGTACTTC. Translated, it gives CASSQAGDIQYF. The full variable domain, completed using reference TRBV14 and TRBJ2-4, is EAGVTQFPSHSVIEKGQTVTLRCDPISGHDNLYWYRRVMGKEIKFLLHFVKESKQDESGMPNNRFLAERTGGTYSTLKVQPAELEDSGVYFCASSQAGDIQYFGAGTRLSVL.